Shown below are 20 T cell receptor beta chains from a single sample sequenced in a study of cytomegalovirus exposure and HLA in healthy donors. The study ran its PCR with 60 Vbeta and 13 Jbeta primers. Only in-frame clones appear in the TCRdb table, and some are missing; sequencing was by immunoSEQ multiplex PCR. The sample records roughly 100,000 clones, roughly three quarters being singletons. Sequenced material: PBMCs. These receptors came from a man aged 50 to 59 in good health and CMV-seropositive.

The chain has TRBV7-2 and TRBJ1-6; 8 nucleotides align to TRBD1. The CDR3 consists of 15 residues. J lost 9 bases, V lost 1 base, and 5 bases had no gene match. CDR1 and CDR2 (germline): SGHTA, FQGNSA. DNA of the CDR3: TGTGCCAGCAGCTTAGGGACAGGGAGGGGTTCACCCCTCCACTTT. Translating it yields CASSLGTGRGSPLHF.

CDR3 bases: TGTGCCAGCAGCCCCGGGACTGACTATGAGCAGTTCTTC. Protein product: CASSPGTDYEQFF. V is TRBV11-3 and J is TRBJ2-1; perhaps TRBD2 as D (6 bases). V dropped 5 bases and J dropped 8 bases, with 13 bases sitting between them. The CDR3 is 13 amino acids. CDR1 and CDR2 from the germline V gene are SGHNT and YENEEA.

CDR3 DNA sequence: TGCGCCAGCAGCTTGGTAGCCCAAGCGACAGGCCGAGGCACCGGGGAGCTGTTTTTT. Translating gives CASSLVAQATGRGTGELFF. The gene calls are TRBV5-1 and TRBJ2-2, with D possibly being TRBD1 (6 bases). Per germline, CDR1 SGHRS and CDR2 YFSETQ. The CDR3 length is 19 residues. V was trimmed by 0 bases and J by 4 bases, leaving 22 bases between them.

The chain uses TRBV18 and TRBJ1-5; D is undetermined. Germline CDR1 reads KGHSH; CDR2 reads LQKENI. The length of the CDR3 is 13 residues. The V and J ends lost 2 bases and 7 bases respectively, with 9 bases between them. CDR3 sequence reads: CASSPDAGQPQHF. The DNA for the CDR3 is TGTGCCAGCTCACCAGACGCAGGCCAGCCCCAGCATTTT.

This clone was seen just once. This chain joins TRBV19 and TRBJ2-7; 11 positions match TRBD2. The length of the CDR3 is 14 residues. V gave up 5 bases and J gave up 3 bases; unmatched junction bases: 3. Germline CDR1 reads LNHDA; CDR2 reads SQIVND (reference sequence). The CDR3 here is CASSPGLAVYEQYF. In DNA form, the CDR3 reads TGTGCCAGTAGTCCGGGACTAGCGGTCTACGAGCAGTACTTC.

The gene calls are TRBV9 and TRBJ2-7, with 8 nucleotides matching TRBD1. The V gene's germline CDR1 is SGDLS and CDR2 YYNGEE. CDR3 length equals 14 residues. Trimming cost V 3 bases and J 2 bases; bases outside gene matches: 4. The CDR3 reads CASSAGQGPYEQYF. The CDR3 DNA sequence: TGTGCCAGCAGCGCTGGACAGGGCCCCTACGAGCAGTACTTC.

V is TRBV10-3 and J is TRBJ2-5; 14 nucleotides match TRBD2. The J call may be wrong; the DNA end is better matched by TRBJ2-7. This CDR3 has 18 amino acids. Looked up from germline, CDR1 is ENHRY and CDR2 is SYGVKD. CDR3 coding DNA: TGTGCCATCAGCGCCCTAGGGACTAGCGGGAGTAGCTCCTACGAGCAGTACTTC. It codes for CAISALGTSGSSSYEQYF.

The chain joins TRBV14 to TRBJ1-5; the D is unclear. Germline CDR1 reads SGHDN; CDR2 reads FVKESK. CDR3 length equals 13 residues. Trimming removed 0 bases from V and 9 bases from J, with 9 bases in between. The CDR3 coding sequence is TGTGCCAGCAGCCAAGACCTTCAAGCGCCCCAGCATTTT. Residues: CASSQDLQAPQHF.

V is TRBV15 and J is TRBJ2-5; TRBD2 aligns across 10 bases. Germline values: CDR1 LNHNV, CDR2 YYDKDF (reference sequence). The CDR3 totals 17 residues. V shed 3 bases, J shed 2 bases, and the junction held 9 bases outside the gene matches. CDR3 sequence: CATSRADKAGGQETQYF. The CDR3 coding sequence is TGTGCCACCAGCAGGGCCGACAAAGCGGGAGGGCAAGAGACCCAGTACTTC.

The CDR3, as DNA: TGTGCCAGCAGCGTAAATTTCGGGACAGGGATCGGGGAGCTGTTTTTT. This sequence encodes CASSVNFGTGIGELFF. The chain recombines TRBV9 with TRBJ2-2; TRBD1 aligns across 9 bases. The CDR3 has 16 residues. Germline CDR1 and CDR2: SGDLS and YYNGEE. Trimming took 1 base from V and 7 from J; bases not matched to a gene: 8.

The gene calls are TRBV15 and TRBJ2-3; D is uncertain. CDR3 length: 14 residues. Germline V lookup: CDR1 LNHNV, CDR2 YYDKDF (reference sequence). V lost 5 bases and J lost 1, with 10 bases in between. Written as DNA, the CDR3 is TGTGCCACCAGCTCTAGTGGTGGCACAGATACGCAGTATTTT. Amino acid sequence: CATSSSGGTDTQYF.

The gene calls are TRBV4-2 and TRBJ2-2, with 14 bases that match TRBD2. The J segment lost 0 bases and the V segment lost 8 bases, leaving 2 bases of the junction unmatched. The length of the CDR3 is 16 residues. The germline V gene encodes CDR1 LGHNA and CDR2 YNFKEQ. The CDR3 nucleotides read TGTGCCAGCGGACTAGCGGGAGGTGCGAACACCGGGGAGCTGTTTTTT. Its protein product is CASGLAGGANTGELFF.

The V gene is TRBV19, the J gene TRBJ2-7; 8 bases agree with TRBD1. The CDR3 is made up of 15 amino acids. The germline V gene encodes CDR1 LNHDA and CDR2 SQIVND (reference sequence). Trimming took 2 bases from V and 6 from J; bases not matched to a gene: 9. CDR3 nucleotide sequence: TGTGCCAGTAGTATAAACTTTGCAGGGGGCAGCGAGCAGTACTTC. Protein sequence: CASSINFAGGSEQYF.

The rearrangement links TRBV18 to TRBJ1-1; maybe TRBD1 (5 bases). The germline CDR1 and CDR2 sequences are KGHSH and LQKENI. The CDR3 is made up of 15 amino acids. V was cut by 4 bases and J by 1 base, with 13 bases left in between. The CDR3 region is CASSRGAAENTEAFF. As DNA, the CDR3 is TGTGCCAGCTCACGGGGCGCGGCGGAGAACACTGAAGCTTTCTTT.

This clone is deemed medium-sized. The gene calls are TRBV28 and TRBJ2-5; 14 bases map to TRBD2. Germline loops: CDR1 MDHEN, CDR2 SYDVKM. The CDR3 sequence is 16 residues long. V trimming: 7 bases; J trimming: 4 bases; junction bases outside the gene matches: 8. CDR3: CASTVTSGRARETQYF. DNA for the CDR3: TGTGCCAGCACCGTGACTAGCGGGAGGGCCAGAGAGACCCAGTACTTC.

The rearrangement uses TRBV5-4 and TRBJ2-3; 7 bases are a match to TRBD1. This CDR3 is 14 amino acids long. V dropped 1 base and J dropped 3; count of bases not matched to a gene: 2. CDR1 is SGHNT, CDR2 YYREEE, per germline (reference sequence). CDR3 region: CASSLYRGTDTQYF. CDR3 nucleotides: TGTGCCAGCAGCTTGTACAGGGGTACAGATACGCAGTATTTT.

Of note for this clone: The junction differs from germline at one of its ends, possibly a read error. This CDR3 reads CVSSGGQGYTF. The DNA of the CDR3 is TGTGTCAGCAGTGGGGGGCAGGGCTACACCTTC. The chain couples TRBV2 to TRBJ1-2; D might be TRBD1 (6 bases). Germline V gene sequence: CDR1 SNHLY, CDR2 FYNNEI. The CDR3 has 11 residues.

The chain has TRBV7-2 and TRBJ2-2; TRBD2 aligns across 7 bases. With 1 base clipped from V and 8 bases from J, the junction kept 4 bases outside the gene matches. The CDR3 runs 14 residues. The germline V gene has CDR1 SGHTA and CDR2 FQGNSA. The CDR3 DNA reads TGTGCCAGCAGCTTAGGGGGAGGGCCGGGGGAGCTGTTTTTT. Protein sequence: CASSLGGGPGELFF.

This chain uses TRBV18 with TRBJ1-5; perhaps TRBD1 as D (5 bases). CDR3 size: 14 residues. Trimming took off 3 bases at V and 6 bases at J, with 12 bases between the two ends. Per germline, CDR1 KGHSH and CDR2 LQKENI. CDR3 in amino acids: CASSPTEGVQPQHF. CDR3 nucleotide sequence: TGTGCCAGCTCACCCACCGAAGGGGTTCAGCCCCAGCATTTT.

The rearrangement uses TRBV19 and TRBJ1-1; TRBD1 aligns across 8 bases. V shed 7 bases and J 1 base; nucleotides not matched to a gene: 11. Germline V CDR1 and CDR2: LNHDA, SQIVND (reference sequence). The CDR3 runs 16 residues. DNA of the CDR3: TGTGCCAGTAACAGACAGGGGAGAATATCGAACACTGAAGCTTTCTTT. Translated: CASNRQGRISNTEAFF.